This TCR beta chain is from a study of T-cell memory formation after mild COVID-19 (dated by TCRdb to about 2021). Study-wide context: TCR sequence clusters from the two donors were largely donor specific. In two donors, T-cell clones that expanded and contracted after mild COVID-19 were followed by sequencing TCRalpha and TCRbeta repertoires longitudinally. The cohort comprised two young, previously healthy adult volunteers, one female and one male. What the research found in general, with its limitations: The detection of some responding clones in pre-infection memory suggests that pre-existing cross-reactive memory T cells joined the SARS-CoV-2 response. Contracting CD4+ clones were located mainly in the CM and EM memory subsets, whereas CD8+ clones were found to be enriched in EMRA. Clones contracting from day 15 to 85 had balanced CD4/CD8 phenotypes, while a second wave expanding from day 15 to 37 was biased towards CD4+. The second-wave clones that peaked on day 37 were not confirmed to be SARS-CoV-2 specific. The study included only two mild cases, and larger cohorts that include severe cases with pre-infection samples were judged to be necessary.

Per the germline V gene, SGHAT is the CDR1 and FQNNGV is the CDR2. The CDR3 sequence holds 14 residues, the cysteine and phenylalanine included. Of all the DNA, just the CDR3 is kept, 42 bases in frame from base 1. A distance of 6 bases separates the germline ends of V and J, which lose 0 bases and 3 bases respectively. The data were produced on an Illumina NovaSeq 6000. TCRalpha and TCRbeta cDNA libraries were built by 5'RACE with constant-segment primers, adding sample barcodes and unique molecular identifiers. Trizol reagent was used to extract RNA from every sample. The libraries were amplified in two PCR steps, and the second step added a second sample barcode and Illumina TruSeq adapters. Libraries were sequenced on an Illumina NovaSeq with 2 x 150 bp paired-end reads. Processing in the source paper ran as follows. With migec v1.2.7, reads were demultiplexed and then collapsed into UMI-guided consensus sequences. Using mixcr v2.1.11, UMI consensuses were aligned to TRA and TRB V and J templates and then assembled into clonotypes. Expanded or contracted clonotypes were those called significant by both edgeR and NoisET, with noise models trained on biological replicates. For edgeR calls, a false discovery rate-adjusted p below 0.01 and a log2 fold-change threshold of 1 were applied. As an exploratory analysis of dynamics, max-normalized trajectories of the 1000 most abundant clonotypes were examined by PCA with hierarchical clustering. The CD4 or CD8 phenotype of responding clones was assigned using the separately sequenced CD4+ and CD8+ repertoires. TCRdb cleaned the public reads at Q25 with fastp, built clones with MiXCR and kept in-frame beta chains. Duplicate CDR3 protein sequences are folded into a single record with the most common DNA and genes. These V and J calls derive from TCRdb rather than the authors' analysis. The sample profile shows some 49,000 distinct CDR3 sequences; around 25% of them were found once. The ten largest clones take up around 44% of the sample.

Ficoll-Paque density gradient centrifugation was the method used to isolate PBMCs. On this clonotype: It has no known antigen specificity. Base qualities are not provided; no much larger clone lies one nucleotide away.

The chain is encoded by TRBV11-2 joined to TRBJ2-1; no D gene can be assigned with confidence. The sequenced sample consisted of PBMCs or a T cell subset sorted from them (not recorded which). This TCR came from a man aged 18 to 29 who had mild COVID-19 (a few samples of this study predate the infection). The sample titles of this study are shuffled in the database, so cell type and time point are left out; the donor was told from shared clones. The CDR3 protein sequence reads: CASSLEVGYNEQFF. The DNA sequence reads TGTGCCAGCAGCTTAGAAGTTGGCTACAATGAGCAGTTCTTC.